The entry below gives a single T cell receptor beta chain sequence along with its context. The V end was cut by 4 bases, the J end by 8 bases, with 5 bases between. The germline V gene has CDR1 MGHRA and CDR2 YSYEKL. The CDR3 is made up of 11 amino acids. These data come from a study of blood T cell repertoires in COVID-19. Whole-study context: In each case, the material was cDNA or gDNA derived from T cells, B-cell-depleted T cells, or PBMCs.

Some clones are missing from TCRdb's copy, which holds only in-frame ones; the method was immunoSEQ multiplex PCR. Among approximately 280,000 clones listed, roughly 89% were seen once. This chain joins TRBV4-1 and TRBJ1-4, with D unclear. Sequenced material: peripheral blood. The clonotype originates from a man aged 40-49 years with acute or convalescent COVID-19. The CDR3 sequence: CASSLTEKLFF. CDR3 sequence (DNA): TGCGCCAGCAGCCTTACAGAAAAACTGTTTTTT.